The rows below give T cell receptor beta chains drawn from one sample of a study of cytomegalovirus exposure and HLA in healthy donors. Profiled with immunoSEQ multiplex PCR; TCRdb holds only in-frame clones, not every one. Of 150,000 to 190,000 clones listed, 70% to 90% are singletons. The sample consisted of PBMCs. These receptors originate from a woman aged 18-29 years in good health and CMV-seronegative. Each CDR3 is given with its conserved first and last residue. D genes are given only for firm matches. Clone size, where shown, is once, few, many, or a class for clones that have expanded.

v_call: TRBV12-5
clone_size: .
d_call: TRBD1
j_call: TRBJ2-5
cdr3_nt: TGTGCTAGTGGGGCGGGGACAGGGGACGAGACCCAGTACTTC
cdr3_aa: CASGAGTGDETQYF

v_call: TRBV19
clone_size: .
d_call: TRBD1
j_call: TRBJ1-5
cdr3_nt: TGTGCCAGTAGTATTCAGGGACAGGGGGCCCGAAATTACAATCAGCCCCAGCATTTT
cdr3_aa: CASSIQGQGARNYNQPQHF

v_call: TRBV6-1
clone_size: .
d_call: .
j_call: TRBJ2-5
cdr3_nt: TGTGCCAGCAGTGAAGGGGCAGGGCAAGAGACCCAGTACTTC
cdr3_aa: CASSEGAGQETQYF

v_call: TRBV27
clone_size: .
d_call: .
j_call: TRBJ1-6
cdr3_nt: TGTGCCAGCAAAGGGGGGGCGGGCTCCTATAATTCACCCCTCCACTTT
cdr3_aa: CASKGGAGSYNSPLHF

v_call: TRBV29-1
clone_size: .
d_call: .
j_call: TRBJ2-1
cdr3_nt: TGCAGCGTTGGCCCCTCTACGGGAACCTTTTCGAATGAGCAGTTCTTC
cdr3_aa: CSVGPSTGTFSNEQFF

v_call: TRBV5-1
clone_size: .
d_call: .
j_call: TRBJ2-1
cdr3_nt: TGCGCCAGCAGCTTGGGGGCGGGCCTACCTTCCTACAATGAGCAGTTCTTC
cdr3_aa: CASSLGAGLPSYNEQFF

v_call: TRBV11-2
clone_size: once
d_call: .
j_call: TRBJ1-5
cdr3_nt: TGTGCCAGCAGCTTAGATACATTTAGCAATCAGCCCCAGCATTTT
cdr3_aa: CASSLDTFSNQPQHF

v_call: TRBV28
clone_size: .
d_call: .
j_call: TRBJ2-3
cdr3_nt: TGTGCCAGCAGTCGACAGGGACTCACAGATACGCAGTATTTT
cdr3_aa: CASSRQGLTDTQYF

v_call: TRBV27
clone_size: .
d_call: .
j_call: TRBJ2-7
cdr3_nt: TGTGCCAGCAGACTTAACTTCGGACAGCAACGTGCCTACGAGCAGTACTTC
cdr3_aa: CASRLNFGQQRAYEQYF

v_call: TRBV2
clone_size: .
d_call: .
j_call: TRBJ1-5
cdr3_nt: TGTGCCAGCAATCAGGGAAGGTACAGTCAGCCCCAGCATTTT
cdr3_aa: CASNQGRYSQPQHF

v_call: TRBV21-1
clone_size: .
d_call: .
j_call: TRBJ2-2
cdr3_nt: TGTGCCAGCAGCAAAAAACACAGGGGAGTTATAGCCGGGGAGCTGTTTTTT
cdr3_aa: CASSKKHRGVIAGELFF

v_call: TRBV2
clone_size: .
d_call: TRBD2
j_call: TRBJ2-3
cdr3_nt: TGTGCCAGCAGATGGACTAGCGATAGCACAGATACGCAGTATTTT
cdr3_aa: CASRWTSDSTDTQYF

v_call: TRBV19
clone_size: .
d_call: TRBD1
j_call: TRBJ2-7
cdr3_nt: TGTGCCAGTAGTATTGGACAGGGGGCCCGCTCCTACGAGCAGTACTTC
cdr3_aa: CASSIGQGARSYEQYF

v_call: TRBV4-2
clone_size: .
d_call: .
j_call: TRBJ2-1
cdr3_nt: TGTGCCAGCAGCCGAAGGGGCCTGAGTACCAGCTCCTACAATGAGCAGTTCTTC
cdr3_aa: CASSRRGLSTSSYNEQFF

v_call: TRBV9
clone_size: once
d_call: TRBD2
j_call: TRBJ2-1
cdr3_nt: TGTGCCAGCAGCGTAGGGTCTAGCGGGAGGTTCTGGAATGAGCAGTTCTTC
cdr3_aa: CASSVGSSGRFWNEQFF

v_call: TRBV7-9
clone_size: .
d_call: .
j_call: TRBJ1-2
cdr3_nt: TGTTCCAGCAGCTTCGGAGAGGGTCTAGCCTATGGCTACACCTTC
cdr3_aa: CSSSFGEGLAYGYTF

v_call: TRBV7-2
clone_size: once
d_call: TRBD1
j_call: TRBJ2-5
cdr3_nt: TGTGCCAGCAGCTCGAACCGGGACAGGGGGCGGGAGACCCAGTACTTC
cdr3_aa: CASSSNRDRGRETQYF

v_call: TRBV4-1
clone_size: .
d_call: TRBD2
j_call: TRBJ2-1
cdr3_nt: TGCGCCAGCAGCCAAGTTGACATGGGACTAGCGGGTCCCAATGAGCAGTTCTTC
cdr3_aa: CASSQVDMGLAGPNEQFF

v_call: TRBV30
clone_size: .
d_call: TRBD1
j_call: TRBJ1-4
cdr3_nt: TGTGCCTGGAGCATCGGGACAGGGGACGGTGAAAAACTGTTTTTT
cdr3_aa: CAWSIGTGDGEKLFF

v_call: TRBV5-5
clone_size: .
d_call: .
j_call: TRBJ2-7
cdr3_nt: TGTGCCAGCAGCTTTTTGGCAGGTACCTCCTACGAGCAGTACTTC
cdr3_aa: CASSFLAGTSYEQYF

v_call: TRBV2
clone_size: .
d_call: .
j_call: TRBJ2-7
cdr3_nt: TGTGCCAGCAGTGCCACAGGGTTCTACGAGCAGTACTTC
cdr3_aa: CASSATGFYEQYF

v_call: TRBV6-5
clone_size: .
d_call: TRBD1
j_call: TRBJ1-2
cdr3_nt: TGTGCCAGCAGTAGGACAGGGGCTGGCTACACCTTC
cdr3_aa: CASSRTGAGYTF

v_call: TRBV5-1
clone_size: .
d_call: .
j_call: TRBJ1-1
cdr3_nt: TGCGCCAGCAGCTTGGGACCAGGGCCTTCTATGAACACTGAAGCTTTCTTT
cdr3_aa: CASSLGPGPSMNTEAFF

v_call: TRBV5-1
clone_size: .
d_call: .
j_call: TRBJ2-2
cdr3_nt: TGCGCCAGCAGCGAGAACAGATACACCGGGGAGCTGTTTTTT
cdr3_aa: CASSENRYTGELFF

v_call: TRBV9
clone_size: .
d_call: .
j_call: TRBJ1-2
cdr3_nt: TGTGCCAGCAGCCCAAGGCAGGGGCCCACGGGTGGCTACACCTTC
cdr3_aa: CASSPRQGPTGGYTF

v_call: TRBV20-1
clone_size: .
d_call: .
j_call: TRBJ2-7
cdr3_nt: TGCAGTGCACAACCAGGCGTCGAGCAGTACTTC
cdr3_aa: CSAQPGVEQYF

v_call: TRBV7-2
clone_size: .
d_call: TRBD2
j_call: TRBJ2-7
cdr3_nt: TGTGCCAGCAGCTTGGCGGGACTAGGGTCCTACGAGCAGTACTTC
cdr3_aa: CASSLAGLGSYEQYF

v_call: TRBV30
clone_size: .
d_call: .
j_call: TRBJ1-5
cdr3_nt: TGTGCCTGGGCTGTCAGGGCAATGTCCTTTAATCAGCCCCAGCATTTT
cdr3_aa: CAWAVRAMSFNQPQHF

v_call: TRBV6-5
clone_size: .
d_call: .
j_call: TRBJ2-2
cdr3_nt: TGTGCCAGCAGTTACTTCGGCAGGGCGAACACCGGGGAGCTGTTTTTT
cdr3_aa: CASSYFGRANTGELFF

v_call: TRBV25-1
clone_size: .
d_call: .
j_call: TRBJ2-7
cdr3_nt: TGTGCCAGCAGTGAACACAGGGTAGGAGAGCAGTACTTC
cdr3_aa: CASSEHRVGEQYF

v_call: TRBV10-3
clone_size: .
d_call: .
j_call: TRBJ1-2
cdr3_nt: TGTGCCATCAGTGAGTCGCCAGGCCTGGGCTGTGGCTACACCTTC
cdr3_aa: CAISESPGLGCGYTF

v_call: TRBV2
clone_size: few
d_call: TRBD1
j_call: TRBJ1-2
cdr3_nt: TGTGCCAGCAGTCCCTGGGACAGGGGGGATGGCTACACCTTC
cdr3_aa: CASSPWDRGDGYTF

v_call: TRBV27
clone_size: once
d_call: .
j_call: TRBJ2-6
cdr3_nt: TGTGCCAGCCGAGTATCTGGGGCCAACGTCCTGACTTTC
cdr3_aa: CASRVSGANVLTF

v_call: TRBV9
clone_size: .
d_call: .
j_call: TRBJ1-3
cdr3_nt: TGTGCCAGCAGCGTAGGAAGCGCAGGGGTAGGGAACACCATATATTTT
cdr3_aa: CASSVGSAGVGNTIYF

v_call: TRBV5-1
clone_size: .
d_call: TRBD2
j_call: TRBJ2-5
cdr3_nt: TGCGCCAGCACCCTGGGGGTAGCGGGAACATCATTCCAAGAGACCCAGTACTTC
cdr3_aa: CASTLGVAGTSFQETQYF

v_call: TRBV11-2
clone_size: .
d_call: .
j_call: TRBJ1-2
cdr3_nt: TGTGCCAGTTTCAAGCCCCGGGACTATGGCTACACCTTC
cdr3_aa: CASFKPRDYGYTF

v_call: TRBV4-2
clone_size: once
d_call: .
j_call: TRBJ2-7
cdr3_nt: TGTGCCAGCAGCCCCCGAGGGAACAAAATCTACGAGCAGTACTTC
cdr3_aa: CASSPRGNKIYEQYF